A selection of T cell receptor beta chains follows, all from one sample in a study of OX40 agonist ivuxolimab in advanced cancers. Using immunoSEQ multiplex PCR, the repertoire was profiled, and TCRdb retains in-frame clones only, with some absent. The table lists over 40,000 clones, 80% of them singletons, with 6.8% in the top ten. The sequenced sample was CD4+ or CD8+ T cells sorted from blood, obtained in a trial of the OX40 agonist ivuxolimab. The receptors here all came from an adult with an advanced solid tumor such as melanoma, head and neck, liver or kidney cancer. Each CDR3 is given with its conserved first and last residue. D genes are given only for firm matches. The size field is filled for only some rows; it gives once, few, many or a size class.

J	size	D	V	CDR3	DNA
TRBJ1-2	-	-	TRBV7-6	CASSLDPAKGYTF	TGTGCCAGCAGCTTAGACCCCGCTAAGGGCTACACCTTC
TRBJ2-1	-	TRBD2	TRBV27	CASSLFSGASKGEQFF	TGTGCCAGCAGTTTATTTAGCGGGGCGAGTAAGGGTGAGCAGTTCTTC
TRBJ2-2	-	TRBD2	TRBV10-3	CAIRDIAGGRTGELFF	TGTGCCATCAGGGATATAGCGGGAGGGCGGACCGGGGAGCTGTTTTTT
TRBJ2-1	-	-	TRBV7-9	CASSLVGREQFF	TGTGCCAGCAGCTTAGTCGGAAGGGAGCAGTTCTTC
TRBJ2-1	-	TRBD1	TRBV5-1	CASSLGQGDFYNEQFF	TGCGCCAGCAGCCTGGGACAGGGGGACTTCTACAATGAGCAGTTCTTC
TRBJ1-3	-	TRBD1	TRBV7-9	CASSWSGQGLSGNTIYF	TGTGCCAGCAGCTGGAGCGGACAGGGATTATCAGGAAACACCATATATTTT
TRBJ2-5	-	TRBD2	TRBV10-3	CAISESSAGGPQETQYF	TGTGCCATCAGTGAGTCGTCGGCGGGAGGGCCCCAAGAGACCCAGTACTTC
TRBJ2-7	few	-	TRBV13	CASSSRGGRLGEQYF	TGTGCCAGCAGCTCCCGCGGCGGACGTCTGGGGGAGCAGTACTTC
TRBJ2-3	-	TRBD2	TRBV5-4	CASSGRGGREDTQYF	TGTGCCAGCAGCGGTCGTGGGGGGAGGGAGGATACGCAGTATTTT
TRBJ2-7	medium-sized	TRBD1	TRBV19	CASSIQGARNEQYF	TGTGCCAGTAGTATCCAGGGGGCTCGGAACGAGCAGTACTTC
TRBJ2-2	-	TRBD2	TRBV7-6	CASSASGRAVGELFF	TGTGCCAGCAGCGCCAGCGGGAGGGCCGTTGGGGAGCTGTTTTTT
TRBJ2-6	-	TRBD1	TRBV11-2	CASSLGTGGSLFRANVLTF	TGTGCCAGCAGCTTAGGCACAGGGGGCAGTCTTTTTAGGGCCAACGTCCTGACTTTC
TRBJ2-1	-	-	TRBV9	CASSQPGDLSSYNEQFF	TGTGCCAGCAGCCAACCCGGTGACCTCAGCTCCTACAATGAGCAGTTCTTC
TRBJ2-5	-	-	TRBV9	CASSSGTGKTQYF	TGTGCCAGCAGCTCAGGGACGGGTAAGACCCAGTACTTC
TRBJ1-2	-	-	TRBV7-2	CASSPWEGGNNYGYTF	TGTGCCAGCAGCCCCTGGGAGGGGGGAAATAACTATGGCTACACCTTC
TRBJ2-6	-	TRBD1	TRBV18	CASSPRGPTGANVLTF	TGTGCCAGCTCTCCTAGGGGGCCTACTGGGGCCAACGTCCTGACTTTC
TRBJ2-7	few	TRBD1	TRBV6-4	CASSDGQGGEQYF	TGTGCCAGCAGTGACGGACAGGGGGGGGAGCAGTACTTC
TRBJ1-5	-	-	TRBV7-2	CASSLVRGNQPQHF	TGTGCCAGCAGCTTAGTCCGGGGCAATCAGCCCCAGCATTTT
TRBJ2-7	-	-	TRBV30	CAWSVGLVTAYEQYF	TGTGCCTGGAGTGTCGGGTTGGTTACAGCCTACGAGCAGTACTTC
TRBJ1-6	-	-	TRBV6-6	CASSKEGDNSPLHF	TGTGCCAGCAGTAAAGAGGGGGATAATTCACCCCTCCACTTT
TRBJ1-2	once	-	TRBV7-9	CASSYDTGGYTF	TGTGCCAGCAGCTACGACACGGGAGGCTACACCTTC
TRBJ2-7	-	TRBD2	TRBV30	CAWCPPETSGSYEQYF	TGTGCCTGGTGCCCTCCTGAGACTAGCGGATCCTACGAGCAGTACTTC
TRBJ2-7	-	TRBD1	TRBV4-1	CASSLRTGVEQYF	TGCGCCAGCAGCCTAAGGACAGGGGTTGAGCAGTACTTC
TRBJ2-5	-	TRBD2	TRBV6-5	CASRHVAGDETQYF	TGTGCCAGCAGACACGTAGCGGGAGACGAGACCCAGTACTTC
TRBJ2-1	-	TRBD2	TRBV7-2	CASSPKEIGTSGRNEQFF	TGTGCCAGCAGCCCTAAGGAGATTGGGACTAGCGGGAGAAATGAGCAGTTCTTC
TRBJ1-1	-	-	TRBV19	CASSDSMRTEAFF	TGTGCCAGTAGTGACTCAATGCGGACTGAAGCTTTCTTT
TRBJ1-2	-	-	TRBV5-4	CASSQGYGYTF	TGTGCCAGCAGCCAAGGGTATGGCTACACCTTC
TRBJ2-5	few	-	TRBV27	CASSLSHQTVSEYF	TGTGCCAGCAGTTTATCTCATCAGACTGTCTCTGAGTACTTC
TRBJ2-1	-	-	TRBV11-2	CASSFDSSYNEQFF	TGTGCCAGCAGCTTTGACTCCTCCTACAATGAGCAGTTCTTC
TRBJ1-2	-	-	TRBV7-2	CASSLGPGDYGYTF	TGTGCCAGCAGCTTAGGCCCAGGAGACTATGGCTACACCTTC
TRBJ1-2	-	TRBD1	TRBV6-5	CASSIQTGHYYGYTF	TGTGCCAGCAGTATACAGACAGGGCATTACTATGGCTACACCTTC
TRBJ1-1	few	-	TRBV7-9	CASSLIVDTEAFF	TGTGCCAGCAGCTTAATAGTCGACACTGAAGCTTTCTTT
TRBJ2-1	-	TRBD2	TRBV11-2	CASSLLAGAYNEQFF	TGTGCCAGCAGCTTGCTAGCGGGAGCCTACAATGAGCAGTTCTTC
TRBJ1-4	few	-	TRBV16	CASRSERATNEKLFF	TGTGCCAGTAGGTCTGAGAGGGCAACTAATGAAAAACTGTTTTTT
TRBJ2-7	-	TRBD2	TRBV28	CASSPGTRPSYEQYF	TGTGCCAGCAGTCCTGGGACTAGACCTTCTTACGAGCAGTACTTC